This T cell receptor beta chain was recorded in a study of Graves' ophthalmopathy and Graves' hyperthyroidism. This clonotype was seen repeatedly, ten times or more. Transcripts of RNA were the source for amplifying TCR beta CDR3 regions. RT-PCR with HTBI primers came first, then second-round multiplex PCR. TCRdb itself ran the multiplex PCR reads through MiXCR, one entry per CDR3 protein. The sample lists some 210,000 distinct CDR3 sequences, approximately 29% occurring once. CDR3 length: 14 amino acids. V lost 5 bases and J lost 4, with 12 bases in between. Germline CDR1 is DFQATT and CDR2 is SNEGSKA (reference sequence).

This clonotype was sampled from a man in his fifties or sixties with Graves' ophthalmopathy. The source material was peripheral blood. The genes are TRBV20-1 and TRBJ2-6; D is unresolved. CDR3 amino acids: CSAVKGVGANVLTF. In DNA, the CDR3 is TGCAGTGCTGTAAAGGGCGTGGGGGCCAACGTCCTGACTTTC.